The clone carrying this T cell receptor (beta chain) was observed at least ten times. MiXCR, run by TCRdb on the 5' RACE reads, gives a single entry per CDR3 protein. The sample yields hundreds of thousands of distinct CDR3 sequences, about 5.2% seen once. The sample is drawn from a study of T cells after yellow fever vaccination. The CDR3 is made up of 15 amino acids. CDR1 is SGDLS and CDR2 is YYNGEE in the germline V gene. V was shortened by 4 bases and J by 2 bases, with 15 bases between the two germline ends. The material sequenced was CD4+ T cells sorted from PBMCs, taken on the day of the yellow fever booster vaccination. The chain recombines TRBV9 with TRBJ1-2; TRBD1 is a possible D gene (6 bases). This sequence originates from a man younger than 30 who received the YFV17D yellow fever vaccine. DNA of the CDR3: TGTGCCAGCAGCTCCCTATCCCAGGGGAACTATGGCTACACCTTC. It translates to CASSSLSQGNYGYTF.